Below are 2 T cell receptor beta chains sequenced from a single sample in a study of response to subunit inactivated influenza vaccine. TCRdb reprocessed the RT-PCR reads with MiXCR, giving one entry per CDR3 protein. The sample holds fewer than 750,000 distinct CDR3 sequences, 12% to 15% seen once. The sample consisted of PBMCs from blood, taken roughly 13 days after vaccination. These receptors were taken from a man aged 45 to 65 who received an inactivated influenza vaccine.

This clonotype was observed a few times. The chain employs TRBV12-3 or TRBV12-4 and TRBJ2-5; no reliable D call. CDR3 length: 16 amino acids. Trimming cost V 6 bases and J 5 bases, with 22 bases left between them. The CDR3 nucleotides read TGTGCCAGCAGCTCGTCCCGCATACGGGTCGCGGAGACCCAGTACTTC. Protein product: CASSSSRIRVAETQYF.

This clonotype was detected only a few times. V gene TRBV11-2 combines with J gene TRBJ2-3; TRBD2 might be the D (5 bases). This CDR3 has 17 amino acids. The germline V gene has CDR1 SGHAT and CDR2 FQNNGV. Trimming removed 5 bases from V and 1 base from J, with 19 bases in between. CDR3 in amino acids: CASSRRAGVGGTDTQYF. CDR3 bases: TGTGCCAGCAGCCGTCGTGCCGGGGTCGGGGGCACAGATACGCAGTATTTT. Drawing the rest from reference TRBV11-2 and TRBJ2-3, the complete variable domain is EAGVAQSPRYKIIEKRQSVAFWCNPISGHATLYWYQQILGQGPKLLIQFQNNGVVDDSQLPKDRFSAERLKGVDSTLKIQPAKLEDSAVYLCASSRRAGVGGTDTQYFGPGTRLTVL.